These 5 T cell receptor beta chains were all obtained from the same sample, sequenced in a study of persistence of HIV-infected CD4 T cells. This nonspecific control used anti-CD3/anti-CD28 bead stimulation of CD4+ T cells. Responding CD4+ T cells were sorted by upregulation of both CD40 ligand and CD69. The immunoSEQ assay was version 4, run in survey mode. The repertoire was sequenced with immunoSEQ multiplex PCR; TCRdb's copy has only in-frame clones and lacks some. The sample holds 40,000 or so clones, around 90% seen once. These TCRs' antigens remain unknown. The sequencing used CD4+ T cells sorted from PBMCs after approximately 20-hour stimulation, collected from a patient who received antiretroviral therapy. The receptors originated from an adult man with HIV who was CMV-seropositive.

The chain couples TRBV28 to TRBJ2-7, with 9 bases that match TRBD2. CDR1 and CDR2 (germline): MDHEN, SYDVKM. J gave up 4 bases and V 5 bases, and 12 bases lay outside the gene matches. The CDR3 sequence is 16 residues long. The CDR3 sequence is CASSPIGGGGVYEQYF. CDR3 sequence (DNA): TGTGCCAGCAGTCCCATCGGCGGGGGGGGAGTGTACGAGCAGTACTTC.

The chain recombines TRBV19 with TRBJ1-5; TRBD1 agrees at 7 bases. V lost 7 bases to trimming and J lost 1 base; unmatched junction nucleotides: 10. Germline CDR1 and CDR2: LNHDA and SQIVND (reference sequence). This CDR3 is 16 amino acids long. CDR3 residues: CASNRQGSLSNQPQHF. The CDR3 DNA reads TGTGCCAGTAATAGACAGGGATCCTTGAGCAATCAGCCCCAGCATTTT.

The V gene is TRBV7-3, the J gene TRBJ1-5; D ambiguous. In germline, CDR1 is SGHTA, CDR2 FQGTGA. The V end was cut by 3 bases, the J end by 6 bases, with 9 bases between. The CDR3 has 13 amino acids. The CDR3 region has the DNA TGTGCCAGCAGCTTGGGGATAGGTCAGCCCCAGCATTTT. Protein product: CASSLGIGQPQHF.

This chain's CDR3 is CATSDPLYDTQYF. In DNA, the CDR3 is TGTGCCACCAGTGACCCCCTCTATGATACGCAGTATTTT. The chain couples TRBV24-1 to TRBJ2-3, with unresolved D. Between the trimmed V and J ends, which lost 4 bases and 6 bases, there was a span of 10 bases. CDR1 and CDR2 from the germline V gene are KGHDR and SFDVKD. The CDR3 has 13 amino acids.

Only one count was recorded for this clone. V is TRBV7-9 and J is TRBJ1-4; no reliable D call. The germline V and J ends were trimmed by 3 bases and 7 bases, with 12 bases remaining between them. Germline V gene lookup returns CDR1 SEHNR and CDR2 FQNEAQ (reference sequence). This CDR3 comprises 14 residues. The CDR3 region has the DNA TGTGCCAGCAGCTTTTCACCGTTGGTTGAAAAACTGTTTTTT. Translated: CASSFSPLVEKLFF. The full variable domain, with the rest looked up from reference TRBV7-9 and TRBJ1-4, is DTGVSQNPRHKITKRGQNVTFRCDPISEHNRLYWYRQTLGQGPEFLTYFQNEAQLEKSRLLSDRFSAERPKGSFSTLEIQRTEQGDSAMYLCASSFSPLVEKLFFGSGTQLSVL.